This T cell receptor (beta chain) stems from a study of T-cell reconstitution after alpha-beta-depleted transplantation in children. In its sample, this clonotype was seen many times. Its antigen is unknown. General study findings and limits: By one year post-transplant, T-cell counts and diversity largely arose from T cells that were newly produced. After transplant, high TCRbeta diversity at day 60 in some patients arose from surviving recipient T cells and thymic progenitors.

Preparation of the TCRbeta library involved a method that used unique molecular identifiers. Using its own MiXCR run on the PCR reads, TCRdb lists one record per CDR3 protein. The sample consists of roughly 300,000 distinct CDR3 sequences, about 9.9% of them appearing once. Trimming stripped 0 bases from V and 0 bases from J, with 9 bases between. CDR3 size: 16 residues. The gene calls are TRBV12-3 or TRBV12-4 and TRBJ1-3; a possible D gene is TRBD1 (5 bases). The clonotype was recovered from a male patient between 2 and 15 years old who had a stem cell transplant for chronic granulomatous disease, so the T cells may come from the graft donor. The sequencing used peripheral blood, collected 180 days after TCRalphabeta/CD19-depleted stem cell transplant. The CDR3 here is CASSLASGGSGNTIYF. CDR3 sequence (DNA): TGTGCCAGCAGTTTAGCTTCGGGGGGCTCTGGAAACACCATATATTTT.